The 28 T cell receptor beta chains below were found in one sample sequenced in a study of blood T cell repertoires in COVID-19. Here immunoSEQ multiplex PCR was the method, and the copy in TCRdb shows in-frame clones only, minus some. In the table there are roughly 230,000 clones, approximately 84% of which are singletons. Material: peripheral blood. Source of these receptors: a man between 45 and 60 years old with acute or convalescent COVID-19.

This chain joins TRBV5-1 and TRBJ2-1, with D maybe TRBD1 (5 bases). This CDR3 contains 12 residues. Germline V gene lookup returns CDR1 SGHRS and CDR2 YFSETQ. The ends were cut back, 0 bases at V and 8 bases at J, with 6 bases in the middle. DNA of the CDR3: TGCGCCAGCAGCTTGGTAGGGGATGAGCAGTTCTTC. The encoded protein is CASSLVGDEQFF.

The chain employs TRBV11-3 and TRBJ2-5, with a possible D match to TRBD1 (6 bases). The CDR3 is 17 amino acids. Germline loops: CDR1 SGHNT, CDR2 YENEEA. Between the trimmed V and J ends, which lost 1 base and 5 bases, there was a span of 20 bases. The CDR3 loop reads CASSLVYSAGVRETQYF. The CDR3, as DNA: TGTGCCAGCAGCTTAGTTTATTCGGCAGGGGTCCGGGAGACCCAGTACTTC.

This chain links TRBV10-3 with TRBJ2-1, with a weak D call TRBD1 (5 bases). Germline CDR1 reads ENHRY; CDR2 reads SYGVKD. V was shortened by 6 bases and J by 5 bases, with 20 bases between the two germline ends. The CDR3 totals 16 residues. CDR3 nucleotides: TGTGCCATCAGCGGATTCTCCAGGGCTGAACACAATGAGCAGTTCTTC. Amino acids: CAISGFSRAEHNEQFF.

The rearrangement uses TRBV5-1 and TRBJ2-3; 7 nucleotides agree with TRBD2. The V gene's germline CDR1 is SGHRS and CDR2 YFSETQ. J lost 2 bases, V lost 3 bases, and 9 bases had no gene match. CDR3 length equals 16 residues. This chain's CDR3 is CASSSTPRGTTDTQYF. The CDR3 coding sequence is TGCGCCAGCAGCTCTACACCGCGGGGGACCACAGATACGCAGTATTTT.

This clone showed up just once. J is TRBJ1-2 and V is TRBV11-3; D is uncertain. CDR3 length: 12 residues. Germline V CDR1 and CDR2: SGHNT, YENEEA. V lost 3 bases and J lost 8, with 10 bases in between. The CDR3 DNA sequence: TGTGCCAGCAGCTTGGAGGTGGGGGGCTACACCTTC. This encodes CASSLEVGGYTF. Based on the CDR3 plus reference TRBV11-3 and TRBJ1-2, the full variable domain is EAGVVQSPRYKIIEKKQPVAFWCNPISGHNTLYWYLQNLGQGPELLIRYENEEAVDDSQLPKDRFSAERLKGVDSTLKIQPAELGDSAVYLCASSLEVGGYTFGSGTRLTVV.

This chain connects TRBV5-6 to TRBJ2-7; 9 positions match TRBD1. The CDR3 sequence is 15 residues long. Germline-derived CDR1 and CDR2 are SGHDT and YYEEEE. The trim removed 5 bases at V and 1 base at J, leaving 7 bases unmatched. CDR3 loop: CASSLLGTGSYEQYF. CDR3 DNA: TGTGCCAGCAGTTTACTCGGGACAGGGTCCTACGAGCAGTACTTC.

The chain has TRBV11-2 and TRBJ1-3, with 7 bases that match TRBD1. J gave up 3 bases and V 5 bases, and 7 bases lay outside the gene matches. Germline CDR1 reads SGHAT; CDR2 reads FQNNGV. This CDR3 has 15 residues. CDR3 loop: CASSGYRGSGNTIYF. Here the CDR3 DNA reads TGTGCCAGCAGCGGATACAGGGGAAGTGGAAACACCATATATTTT.

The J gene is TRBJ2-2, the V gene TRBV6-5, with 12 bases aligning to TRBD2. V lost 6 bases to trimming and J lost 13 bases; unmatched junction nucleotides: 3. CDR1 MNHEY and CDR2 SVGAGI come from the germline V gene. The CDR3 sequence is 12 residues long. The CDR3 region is CASRRTSGTLFF. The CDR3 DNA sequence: TGTGCCAGCAGACGGACTAGCGGGACGCTGTTTTTT.

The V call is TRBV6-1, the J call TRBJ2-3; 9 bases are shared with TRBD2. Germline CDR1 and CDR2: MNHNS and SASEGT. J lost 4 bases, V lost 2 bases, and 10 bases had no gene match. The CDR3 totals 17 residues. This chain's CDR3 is CASSERGPSGTPDTQYF. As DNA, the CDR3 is TGTGCCAGCAGTGAACGGGGTCCTAGCGGGACTCCAGATACGCAGTATTTT.

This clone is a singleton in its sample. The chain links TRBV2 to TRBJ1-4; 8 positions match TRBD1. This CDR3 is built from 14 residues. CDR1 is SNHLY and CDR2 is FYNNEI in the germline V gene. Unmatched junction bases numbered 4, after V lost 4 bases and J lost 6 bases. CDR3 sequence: CASSAGTGDEKLFF. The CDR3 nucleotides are TGTGCCAGCAGTGCCGGGACAGGTGATGAAAAACTGTTTTTT.

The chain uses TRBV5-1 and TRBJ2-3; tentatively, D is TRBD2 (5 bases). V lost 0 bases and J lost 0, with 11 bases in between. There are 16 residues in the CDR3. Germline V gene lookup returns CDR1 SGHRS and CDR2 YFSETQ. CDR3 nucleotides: TGCGCCAGCAGCTTGGAATCCCGGGGAAGCACAGATACGCAGTATTTT. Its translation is CASSLESRGSTDTQYF. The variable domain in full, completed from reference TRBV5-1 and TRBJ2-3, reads KAGVTQTPRYLIKTRGQQVTLSCSPISGHRSVSWYQQTPGQGLQFLFEYFSETQRNKGNFPGRFSGRQFSNSRSEMNVSTLELGDSALYLCASSLESRGSTDTQYFGPGTRLTVL.

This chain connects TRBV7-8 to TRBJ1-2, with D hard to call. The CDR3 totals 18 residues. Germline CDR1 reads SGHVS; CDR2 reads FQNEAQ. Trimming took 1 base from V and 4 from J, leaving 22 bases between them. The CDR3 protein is CASSLEPSRVVRGYGYTF. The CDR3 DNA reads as TGTGCCAGCAGCTTAGAGCCCTCTAGAGTGGTTCGTGGCTATGGCTACACCTTC.

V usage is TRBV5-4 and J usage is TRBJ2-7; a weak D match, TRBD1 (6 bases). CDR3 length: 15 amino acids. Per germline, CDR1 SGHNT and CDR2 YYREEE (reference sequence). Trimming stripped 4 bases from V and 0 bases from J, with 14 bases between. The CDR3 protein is CASSQRDKSSYEQYF. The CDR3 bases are TGTGCCAGCAGCCAGAGGGACAAGAGCTCCTACGAGCAGTACTTC.

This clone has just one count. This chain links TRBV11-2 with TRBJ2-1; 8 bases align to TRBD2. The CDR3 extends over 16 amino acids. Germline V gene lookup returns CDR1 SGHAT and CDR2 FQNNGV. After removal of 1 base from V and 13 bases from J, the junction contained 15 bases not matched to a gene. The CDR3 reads CASSLVRGTRLVFQFF. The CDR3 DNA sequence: TGTGCCAGCAGCTTAGTGCGTGGGACTAGATTAGTGTTCCAGTTCTTC.

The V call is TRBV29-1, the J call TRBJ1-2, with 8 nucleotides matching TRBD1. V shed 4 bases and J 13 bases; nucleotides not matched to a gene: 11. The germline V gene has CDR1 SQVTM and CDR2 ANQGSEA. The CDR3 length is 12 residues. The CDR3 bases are TGCAGCGTTGCCCCGGACAGGGTCTCGTGCACCTTC. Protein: CSVAPDRVSCTF.

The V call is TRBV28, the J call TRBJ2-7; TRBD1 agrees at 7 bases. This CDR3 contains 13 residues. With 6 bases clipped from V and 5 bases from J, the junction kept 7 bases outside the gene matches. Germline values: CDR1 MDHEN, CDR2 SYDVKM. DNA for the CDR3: TGTGCCAGCAGACCCCGGGACAGTGACGAGCAGTACTTC. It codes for CASRPRDSDEQYF.

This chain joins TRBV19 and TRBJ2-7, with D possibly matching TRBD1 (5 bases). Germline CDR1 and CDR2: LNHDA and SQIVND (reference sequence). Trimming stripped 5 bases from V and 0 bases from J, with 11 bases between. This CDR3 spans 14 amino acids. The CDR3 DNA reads TGTGCCAGTAGTGTACAGGTGAGCTCCTACGAGCAGTACTTC. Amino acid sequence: CASSVQVSSYEQYF.

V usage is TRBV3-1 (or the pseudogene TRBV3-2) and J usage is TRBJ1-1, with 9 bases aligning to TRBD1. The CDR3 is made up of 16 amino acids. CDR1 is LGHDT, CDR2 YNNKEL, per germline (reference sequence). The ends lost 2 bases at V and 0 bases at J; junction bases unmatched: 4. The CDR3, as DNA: TGTGCCAGCAGCCAACAGGACAGGGGCATGAACACTGAAGCTTTCTTT. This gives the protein CASSQQDRGMNTEAFF.

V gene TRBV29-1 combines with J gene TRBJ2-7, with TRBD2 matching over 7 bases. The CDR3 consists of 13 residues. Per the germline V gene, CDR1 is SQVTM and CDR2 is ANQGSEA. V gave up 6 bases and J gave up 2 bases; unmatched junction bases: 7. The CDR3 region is CSVSGTTPYEQYF. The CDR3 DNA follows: TGCAGCGTCTCCGGGACTACCCCCTACGAGCAGTACTTC.

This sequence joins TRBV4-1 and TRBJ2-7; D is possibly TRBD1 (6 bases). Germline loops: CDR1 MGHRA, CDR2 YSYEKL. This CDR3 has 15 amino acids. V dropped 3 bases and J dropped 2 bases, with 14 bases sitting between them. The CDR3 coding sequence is TGCGCCAGCAGCCAGAGATTGGGACACCCCTACGAGCAGTACTTC. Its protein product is CASSQRLGHPYEQYF.

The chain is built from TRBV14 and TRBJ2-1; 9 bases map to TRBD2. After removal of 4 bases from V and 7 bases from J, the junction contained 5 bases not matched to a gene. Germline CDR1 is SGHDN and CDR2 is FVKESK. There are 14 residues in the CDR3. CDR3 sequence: CASSRLAGLNEQFF. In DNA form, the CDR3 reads TGTGCCAGCAGCCGTCTAGCGGGATTAAATGAGCAGTTCTTC.

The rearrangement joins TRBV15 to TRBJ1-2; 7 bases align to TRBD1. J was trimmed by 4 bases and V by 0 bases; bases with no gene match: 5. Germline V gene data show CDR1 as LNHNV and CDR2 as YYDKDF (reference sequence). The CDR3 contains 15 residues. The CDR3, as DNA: TGTGCCACCAGCAGAGATCCAAGGACAGGCTATGGCTACACCTTC. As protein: CATSRDPRTGYGYTF.

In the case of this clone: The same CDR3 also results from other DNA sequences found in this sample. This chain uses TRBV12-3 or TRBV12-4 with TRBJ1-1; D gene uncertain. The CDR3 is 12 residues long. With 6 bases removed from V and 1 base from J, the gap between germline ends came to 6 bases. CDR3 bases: TGTGCCAGCAGCCCAGGGAACACTGAAGCTTTCTTT. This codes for CASSPGNTEAFF.

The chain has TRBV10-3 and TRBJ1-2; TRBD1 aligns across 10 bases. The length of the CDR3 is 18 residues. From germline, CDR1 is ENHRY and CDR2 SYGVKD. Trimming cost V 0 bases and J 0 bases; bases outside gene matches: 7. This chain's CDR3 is CAISESGTGELSNYGYTF. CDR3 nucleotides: TGTGCCATCAGTGAGTCAGGGACAGGGGAATTGTCTAACTATGGCTACACCTTC.

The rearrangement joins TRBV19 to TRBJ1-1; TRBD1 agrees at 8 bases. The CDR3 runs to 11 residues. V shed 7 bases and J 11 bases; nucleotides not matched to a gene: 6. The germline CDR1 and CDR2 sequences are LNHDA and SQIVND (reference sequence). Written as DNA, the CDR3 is TGTGCCAGTATAGGACAGGGTGAGGCTTTCTTT. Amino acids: CASIGQGEAFF.

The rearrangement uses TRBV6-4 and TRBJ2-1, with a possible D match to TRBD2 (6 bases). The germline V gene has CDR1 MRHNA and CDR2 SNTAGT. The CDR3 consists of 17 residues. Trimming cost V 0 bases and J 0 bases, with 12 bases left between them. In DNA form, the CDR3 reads TGTGCCAGCAGTGACTCCCTTAGCGGAAGCTCCTACAATGAGCAGTTCTTC. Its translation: CASSDSLSGSSYNEQFF.

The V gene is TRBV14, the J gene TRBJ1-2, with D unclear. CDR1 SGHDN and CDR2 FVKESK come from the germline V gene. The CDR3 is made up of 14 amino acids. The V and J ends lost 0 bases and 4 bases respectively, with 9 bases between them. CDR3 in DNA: TGTGCCAGCAGCCAAGAACGTTGGCTCTATGGCTACACCTTC. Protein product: CASSQERWLYGYTF.

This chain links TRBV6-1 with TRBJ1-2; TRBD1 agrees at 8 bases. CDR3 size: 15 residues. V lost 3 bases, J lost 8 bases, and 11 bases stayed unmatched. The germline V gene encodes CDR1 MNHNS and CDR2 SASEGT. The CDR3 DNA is TGTGCCAGCAGTGATAGGACAGGGATGACGGGCGGCTACACCTTC. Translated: CASSDRTGMTGGYTF.